The source of this T cell receptor beta chain is a study of T cells in localized non-small cell lung cancer. Points from the study as a whole: Of the tissues analyzed, uninvolved adjacent lung showed maximal T cell clonality, greater than tumor.

On this clone itself: Its antigen is currently unknown.

TCRdb's table, derived via immunoSEQ multiplex PCR, lists solely in-frame clones and lacks some. The data show around 130,000 clones, more than 80% seen once. Germline V CDR1 and CDR2: ENHRY, SYGVKD. The CDR3 runs 14 residues. Losses at the gene ends were 6 bases for V and 0 bases for J; bases not matched to a gene: 2. The sequence was obtained from a female donor of 60 years or more with stage I lung adenocarcinoma. The chain links TRBV10-3 to TRBJ1-1; 9 nucleotides line up with TRBD1. The sample in question was peripheral blood, obtained before any cancer treatment. The CDR3 is CAIRGTGMNTEAFF. The CDR3 DNA reads as TGTGCCATCAGGGGGACAGGGATGAACACTGAAGCTTTCTTT.